The subject of this entry is one T cell receptor (beta chain). Its antigen is undetermined. The sample is drawn from a study of monozygotic twins with inflammatory bowel disease. General observations from the study: The analysis did not separate different T cell subtypes.

Investigators made cDNA in eight separate reactions per sample. Template-switch reactions added UMIs with a 6-nucleotide sample barcode. For each CDR3 protein, TCRdb gives one entry from its re-call of the 5' RACE reads, without DNA. The specimen's table records roughly 330,000 distinct CDR3 sequences. Sequenced material: blood. The source is a human donor with ulcerative colitis or Crohn's disease, or a healthy co-twin of an affected twin (not recorded which).

The CDR3 loop is CASSEGPRRTDTQYF. V and J are TRBV10-2 and TRBJ2-3; with no DNA, the TCRdb D assignment of TRBD1 cannot be verified. CDR1 and CDR2 (germline): WSHSY, SAAADI. The CDR3 spans 15 residues.